What follows describes a single TCR beta chain. TCRdb's copy holds only in-frame clones and misses some; the assay was immunoSEQ multiplex PCR. The sample yields around 35,000 clones, over 90% seen once. The CDR3 has 14 residues. Trimming removed 4 bases from V and 5 bases from J; junction bases left unmatched: 8. Germline CDR1 MNHEY, CDR2 SMNVEV (reference sequence). The data originate from a study of blood T cell repertoires in COVID-19. This clonotype originated in a human donor in a cohort sampled during active COVID-19. This chain uses TRBV27 with TRBJ2-7, with TRBD1 matching 7 bases. Sequencing used peripheral blood. The CDR3 coding sequence is TGTGCCAGCAGTTCCAGGGGGACAGCCGACGAGCAGTACTTC. Translation gives CASSSRGTADEQYF.